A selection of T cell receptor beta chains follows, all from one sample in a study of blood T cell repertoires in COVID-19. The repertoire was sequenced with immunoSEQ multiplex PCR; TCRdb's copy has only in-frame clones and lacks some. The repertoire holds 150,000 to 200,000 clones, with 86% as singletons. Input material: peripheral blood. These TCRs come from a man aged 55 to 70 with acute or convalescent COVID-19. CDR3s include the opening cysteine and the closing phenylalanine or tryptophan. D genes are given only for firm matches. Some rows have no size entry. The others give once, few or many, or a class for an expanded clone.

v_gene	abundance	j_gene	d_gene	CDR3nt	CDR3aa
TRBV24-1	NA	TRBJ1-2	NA	TGTGCCACCAGTGATTCCCGACCGGGATTTTCTAACTATGGCTACACCTTC	CATSDSRPGFSNYGYTF
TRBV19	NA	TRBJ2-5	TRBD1	TGTGCCAGTAGTCCCCTCCGGGACAGGGGCGAGACCCAGTACTTC	CASSPLRDRGETQYF
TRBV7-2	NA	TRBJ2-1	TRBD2	TGTGCCAGCAGCCCCCTAGCGGTTTCCTACAATGAGCAGTTCTTC	CASSPLAVSYNEQFF
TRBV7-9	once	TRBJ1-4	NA	TGTGCCAGCAGCCGTGGGGGCAGTGCTAATGAAAAACTGTTTTTT	CASSRGGSANEKLFF
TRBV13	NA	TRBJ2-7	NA	TGTGCCAGCAGCTCTGGGACAAGCTCCTACGAGCAGTACTTC	CASSSGTSSYEQYF
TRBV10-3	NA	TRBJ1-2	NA	TGTGCCATCAGGGATTCAGGGGTTCAGGGCTACACCTTC	CAIRDSGVQGYTF
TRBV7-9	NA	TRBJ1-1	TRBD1	TGTGCCAGCAGCCCCGGGGCTTCACAGGGGGCGCGGAGCACTGAAGCTTTCTTT	CASSPGASQGARSTEAFF
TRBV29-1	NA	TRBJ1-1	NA	TGCAGCGTTGACCGCGGGAACACTGAAGCTTTCTTT	CSVDRGNTEAFF
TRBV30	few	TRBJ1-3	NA	TGTGCCTGGAGTCCCACTGACAACTCTGGAAACACCATATATTTT	CAWSPTDNSGNTIYF
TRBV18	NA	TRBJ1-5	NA	TGTGCCAGCTCAACCCTAGGGGATCAGCCCCAGCATTTT	CASSTLGDQPQHF
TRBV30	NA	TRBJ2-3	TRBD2	TGTGCCTGGAGTGTACGGAGTAGCGGGAGGACAGATACGCAGTATTTT	CAWSVRSSGRTDTQYF
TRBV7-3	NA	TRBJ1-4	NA	TGTGCCAGCAGCCGGGGATCTAATGAAAAACTGTTTTTT	CASSRGSNEKLFF